Presented here are 5 T cell receptor beta chains from one specimen sequenced in a study of cytomegalovirus exposure and HLA in healthy donors. The PCR used 60 Vbeta and 13 Jbeta primers. Sequencing was performed with immunoSEQ multiplex PCR; in TCRdb, only in-frame clones are kept and a portion is missing. This sample has about 180,000 clones, with roughly 75% found just once. The sequenced sample was PBMCs. Receptor source: a man aged 35 to 55 in good health and CMV-seronegative.

J is TRBJ2-5 and V is TRBV19, with TRBD1 matching 8 bases. V was pared by 1 base and J by 2 bases, with 6 bases of the junction left unmatched. The CDR3 extends over 16 amino acids. Germline CDR1 and CDR2: LNHDA and SQIVND (reference sequence). The CDR3 coding sequence is TGTGCCAGTAGTATAGCGGGACAGGCAAGACAAGAGACCCAGTACTTC. This translates into CASSIAGQARQETQYF.

The chain carries TRBV29-1 and TRBJ1-1; 10 bases fit TRBD1. The CDR3 runs to 14 residues. Germline loops: CDR1 SQVTM, CDR2 ANQGSEA. After removal of 4 bases from V and 4 bases from J, the junction contained 6 bases not matched to a gene. The chain's CDR3 is CSVARQGATTEAFF. The CDR3 DNA reads as TGCAGCGTTGCCCGACAGGGGGCGACCACTGAAGCTTTCTTT.

The V gene is TRBV4-3, the J gene TRBJ2-5; TRBD2 agrees at 7 bases. V lost 0 bases, J lost 5 bases, and 6 bases stayed unmatched. This CDR3 region has 15 residues. Germline lookup yields CDR1 LGHNA and CDR2 YSLEER. CDR3 in DNA: TGCGCCAGCAGCCAAGAGGGGAGGGGAAGGGAGACCCAGTACTTC. It specifies CASSQEGRGRETQYF.

This clone was counted between two and nine times. The chain uses TRBV27 and TRBJ1-5; the D gene is possibly TRBD1 (5 bases). Between the trimmed V and J ends, which lost 4 bases and 1 base, there was a span of 11 bases. Germline CDR1 MNHEY, CDR2 SMNVEV (reference sequence). The CDR3 contains 15 residues. CDR3 residues: CASSSGWESNQPQHF. The CDR3 DNA is TGTGCCAGCAGTTCAGGGTGGGAAAGCAATCAGCCCCAGCATTTT.

The rearrangement joins TRBV5-4 to TRBJ1-1; 8 bases fit TRBD1. This CDR3 spans 15 amino acids. The V and J ends lost 1 base and 4 bases, in that order; junction bases with no gene match: 6. Germline CDR1 and CDR2: SGHNT and YYREEE (reference sequence). Here the CDR3 reads CASSLPGGIGTEAFF. CDR3 sequence (DNA): TGTGCCAGCAGCTTGCCAGGGGGCATCGGCACTGAAGCTTTCTTT.